A single sample is the source of the 28 T cell receptor beta chains below, sequenced in a study of blood T cells in healthy people across ages. A sample-barcoded 5' primer and a J-beta primer mix were used in a second PCR of about 6 to 11 cycles. TCRdb independently ran MiXCR on the 5' RACE reads; one entry per CDR3 protein. Here the sample spans hundreds of thousands of distinct CDR3 sequences, around 41% being singletons. Specimen: blood. These receptors were taken from an elderly man in good health.

This clonotype came up a few times. V is TRBV6-2 or TRBV6-3 and J is TRBJ2-1, with 11 bases matching TRBD2. The CDR3 has 15 residues. Germline V gives CDR1 MNHEY, CDR2 SVGEGT. V lost 5 bases to trimming and J lost 7 bases; unmatched junction nucleotides: 7. The CDR3 sequence is CASSRRLAGWNEQFF. The CDR3 DNA reads as TGTGCCAGCAGTCGCCGACTAGCGGGATGGAATGAGCAGTTCTTC.

The chain links TRBV12-5 to TRBJ2-1, with D possibly being TRBD1 (6 bases). Trimming removed 0 bases from V and 4 bases from J, with 13 bases in between. Germline assignment: CDR1 LGHNT and CDR2 FRNRAP. This CDR3 has 16 amino acids. The chain's CDR3 is CASGLVLDREYNEQFF. Written as DNA, the CDR3 is TGTGCTAGTGGTTTGGTACTGGACAGAGAATACAATGAGCAGTTCTTC.

This clonotype was seen a handful of times. V and J are TRBV10-3 and TRBJ2-3; no clear D. Trimming shortened V by 2 bases and J by 0 bases, and 6 bases separated the two germline ends. The germline gives CDR1 ENHRY, CDR2 SYGVKD. The CDR3 loop spans 14 amino acids. The CDR3 DNA sequence: TGTGCCATCAGTGAGGGACCGAGCACAGATACGCAGTATTTT. The encoded protein is CAISEGPSTDTQYF.

This clonotype was observed a single time. This chain connects TRBV21-1 to TRBJ1-5; the D call TRBD1 from the table was never checked on the DNA. TRBV21-1 is described as a pseudogene. The CDR3 has 17 amino acids. The CDR3 protein is CASSILSLTGQNQPQHF. CDR3 DNA: TGTGCCAGCAGCATACTAAGCTTGACAGGACAAAATCAGCCCCAGCATTTT.

This clonotype was counted many times. This sequence joins TRBV18 and TRBJ2-5, with D perhaps assigned TRBD1 or TRBD2 (5 bases each). Trimming pared 8 bases from V and 1 base from J, leaving 14 bases between. The V gene's germline CDR1 is KGHSH and CDR2 LQKENI. The CDR3 contains 14 residues. CDR3 amino acids: CASSPPGLQETQYF. Written as DNA, the CDR3 is TGTGCCAGCAGCCCGCCGGGGCTCCAAGAGACCCAGTACTTC.

The chain employs TRBV28 and TRBJ2-1, with 7 bases that match TRBD1. The ends lost 6 bases at V and 0 bases at J; junction bases unmatched: 8. CDR3 size: 16 residues. CDR1 is MDHEN, CDR2 SYDVKM, per germline. The chain's CDR3 is CASSNLQGSSYNEQFF. The CDR3 DNA is TGTGCCAGCAGCAACTTACAGGGGAGCTCCTACAATGAGCAGTTCTTC.

The J gene is TRBJ2-7, the V gene TRBV6-2 or TRBV6-3; 15 bases are a match to TRBD2. Losses at the gene ends were 4 bases for V and 11 bases for J; bases not matched to a gene: 6. CDR1 and CDR2 from the germline V gene are MNHEY and SVGEGT. This CDR3 is built from 14 residues. The CDR3: CASSSGLAGGPEYF. CDR3 nucleotides: TGTGCCAGCAGTTCAGGACTAGCGGGAGGGCCGGAGTACTTC.

CDR3 nucleotide sequence: TGCGCCAGCAGCTGGGGGGCTAGCGGGACGGATACGCAGTATTTT. Protein: CASSWGASGTDTQYF. The V and J genes are TRBV5-1 and TRBJ2-3, with 9 bases that match TRBD2. The trim removed 3 bases at V and 6 bases at J, leaving 8 bases unmatched. CDR1 and CDR2 from the germline V gene are SGHRS and YFSETQ. The CDR3 spans 15 residues.

V gene TRBV6-5 combines with J gene TRBJ1-5, with 7 nucleotides matching TRBD1. Per germline, CDR1 MNHEY and CDR2 SVGAGI. The CDR3 is 15 amino acids. The trim removed 5 bases at V and 1 base at J, leaving 5 bases unmatched. The CDR3 sequence: CASSDRDVSNQPQHF. The DNA of the CDR3 is TGTGCCAGCAGTGACAGGGACGTGAGCAATCAGCCCCAGCATTTT.

This chain connects TRBV4-2 to TRBJ2-1; the D gene is possibly TRBD2 (7 bases). The CDR3 is 17 amino acids. The germline V gene encodes CDR1 LGHNA and CDR2 YNFKEQ. Trimming pared 1 base from V and 8 bases from J, leaving 21 bases between. The CDR3 DNA reads as TGTGCCAGCAGCCAAGTCACGGCGGGGGCCAGAAGTGATGAGCAGTTCTTC. Amino acids: CASSQVTAGARSDEQFF.

This clonotype was seen ten or more times. This sequence joins TRBV29-1 and TRBJ2-5; 8 positions agree with TRBD2. CDR1 and CDR2 from the germline V gene are SQVTM and ANQGSEA. The CDR3 loop spans 15 amino acids. Germline trimming cut 6 bases from V and 0 bases from J; bases unmatched to any gene: 9. The CDR3 sequence: CSVLGGTRDQETQYF. In DNA, the CDR3 is TGCAGCGTCCTAGGAGGGACTAGGGACCAAGAGACCCAGTACTTC. Combining the CDR3 with reference TRBV29-1 and TRBJ2-5 gives the whole variable domain SAVISQKPSRDICQRGTSLTIQCQVDSQVTMMFWYRQQPGQSLTLIATANQGSEATYESGFVIDKFPISRPNLTFSTLTVSNMSPEDSSIYLCSVLGGTRDQETQYFGPGTRLLVL.

A note on this clonotype: A much larger clone lies one base from this, so it may be a read error. V usage is TRBV6-5 and J usage is TRBJ2-1, with D perhaps given as TRBD1 or TRBD2 (5 bases each). The end of the DNA is better explained by TRBJ2-7, so the J call may be wrong. The germline gives CDR1 MNHEY, CDR2 SVGAGI. The CDR3 extends over 14 amino acids. This chain's CDR3 is CASSSGSSYNEQYF. The CDR3 region has the DNA TGTGCCAGCAGTTCAGGGAGCTCCTACAATGAGCAGTACTTC.

The genes are TRBV7-3 and TRBJ2-1; D may be TRBD2 (5 bases). This CDR3 region has 16 residues. Germline CDR1 is SGHTA and CDR2 is FQGTGA. Trimming cost V 1 base and J 0 bases, with 10 bases left between them. CDR3: CASSLKLASSYNEQFF. The CDR3 DNA is TGTGCCAGCAGCTTAAAGCTAGCAAGCTCCTACAATGAGCAGTTCTTC.

There are a few counts of this clonotype. The gene calls are TRBV6-1 and TRBJ2-1; D might be TRBD2 (6 bases). V lost 2 bases and J lost 5, with 13 bases in between. Germline assignment: CDR1 MNHNS and CDR2 SASEGT. This CDR3 is 15 amino acids long. DNA for the CDR3: TGTGCCAGCAGTGAATGGGGGGAAGGGAACAATGAGCAGTTCTTC. Translation gives CASSEWGEGNNEQFF.

This clonotype was picked up a small number of times. The chain recombines TRBV6-2 or TRBV6-3 with TRBJ2-7; the match to TRBD1 covers 7 bases. The CDR3 extends over 15 amino acids. Unmatched junction bases numbered 10, after V lost 5 bases and J lost 3 bases. The V gene's germline CDR1 is MNHEY and CDR2 SVGEGT. CDR3 protein: CASSGPDRKGYEQYF. CDR3 nucleotides: TGTGCCAGCAGTGGGCCGGACAGGAAAGGCTACGAGCAGTACTTC.

The chain carries TRBV24-1 and TRBJ2-1, with 14 bases that match TRBD2. The end of the DNA is better explained by TRBJ2-7, so the J call may be wrong. The CDR3 totals 20 residues. CDR1 KGHDR and CDR2 SFDVKD come from the germline V gene. The CDR3 DNA follows: TGTGCCACCAGTGACTCTGGACTAGCGGGGGGAGTGGGCTCCTACAATGAGCAGTACTTC. Amino acids: CATSDSGLAGGVGSYNEQYF.

The chain links TRBV7-2 to TRBJ2-1; D possibly corresponds to TRBD2 (5 bases). This CDR3 has 15 residues. Between the trimmed V and J ends, which lost 4 bases and 7 bases, there was a span of 17 bases. Per germline, CDR1 SGHTA and CDR2 FQGNSA. The DNA of the CDR3 is TGTGCCAGCAGCTCGCGGGCTACCGTGGGGAATGAGCAGTTCTTC. Its translation is CASSSRATVGNEQFF.

This clonotype has a handful of counts. The rearrangement links TRBV24-1 to TRBJ2-3; D gene uncertain. This CDR3 contains 14 residues. Germline V CDR1 and CDR2: KGHDR, SFDVKD. The V end was cut by 3 bases, the J end by 4 bases, with 10 bases between. The CDR3 DNA reads TGTGCCACCAGTGATCTCCAGGTTCCAGATACGCAGTATTTT. It translates to CATSDLQVPDTQYF.

Regarding this clonotype: One junction end disagrees with the germline gene, perhaps due to a read error. V is TRBV7-2 and J is TRBJ2-7; D is undetermined. Germline V CDR1 and CDR2: SGHTA, FQGNSA. The CDR3 consists of 15 residues. In DNA, the CDR3 is TGTGCCAGCAGCTTATACGTCGGGCCTTCCTCCGAGCAGTACTTC. Its translation: CASSLYVGPSSEQYF.

About this clonotype: One end of the junction varies from germline; a read error may be responsible. This chain uses TRBV7-8 with TRBJ2-1, with 10 nucleotides matching TRBD2. The germline V gene has CDR1 SGHVS and CDR2 FQNEAQ. The CDR3 spans 16 residues. The CDR3: CTSSSQRGGTYNEQFF. The CDR3, as DNA: TGTACCAGCAGCTCCCAGCGGGGGGGAACCTACAATGAGCAGTTCTTC. Supplemented by reference TRBV7-8 and TRBJ2-1, the full variable domain reads GAGVSQSPRYKVAKRGQDVALRCDPISGHVSLFWYQQALGQGPEFLTYFQNEAQLDKSGLPSDRFFAERPEGSVSTLKIQRTQQEDSAVYLCTSSSQRGGTYNEQFFGPGTRLTVL.

This clonotype has ten or more counts. The J gene is TRBJ2-6, the V gene TRBV12-3 or TRBV12-4; no clear D. The CDR3 spans 13 residues. V lost 2 bases and J lost 6, with 5 bases in between. The CDR3 nucleotides are TGTGCCAGCAGTTTATTGGAGGCCAACGTCCTGACTTTC. Amino acid sequence: CASSLLEANVLTF.

The genes are TRBV12-3 or TRBV12-4 and TRBJ1-5, with D unresolved. The CDR3 is made up of 13 amino acids. V lost 7 bases to trimming and J lost 3 bases, with 10 bases between them. As DNA, the CDR3 is TGTGCCAGCACCGCAGACCCCAATCAGCCCCAGCATTTT. It specifies CASTADPNQPQHF.

The chain carries TRBV25-1 and TRBJ1-4; 11 bases match TRBD1. The CDR3 is 16 amino acids. Trimming removed 4 bases from V and 10 bases from J; junction bases left unmatched: 11. Germline V CDR1 and CDR2: MGHDK, SYGVNS. The CDR3 loop is CASSGSPGQGEGKLFF. Written as DNA, the CDR3 is TGTGCCAGCAGTGGATCCCCGGGACAGGGGGAGGGAAAACTGTTTTTT.

For the CDR3, the DNA is TGCAGTGCTAGTGGGGCGGGGGGGTACAATGAGCAGTTCTTC. Translation gives CSASGAGGYNEQFF. The rearrangement uses TRBV20-1 and TRBJ2-1; 9 positions agree with TRBD2. V gave up 3 bases and J gave up 4 bases; unmatched junction bases: 4. CDR1 and CDR2 from the germline V gene are DFQATT and SNEGSKA (reference sequence). This CDR3 comprises 14 residues.

A few counts support this clonotype. This chain joins TRBV27 and TRBJ2-5; a weak D match, TRBD1 (6 bases). The CDR3 is 15 residues long. Trimming cost V 6 bases and J 4 bases, with 18 bases left between them. Germline V gene data show CDR1 as MNHEY and CDR2 as SMNVEV (reference sequence). Here the CDR3 reads CASRLRGRSRETQYF. The CDR3 coding sequence is TGTGCCAGCAGGCTCAGGGGCAGAAGCCGAGAGACCCAGTACTTC.

V is TRBV27 and J is TRBJ2-7, with TRBD2 identical over 7 bases. The CDR3 runs 15 residues. In germline, CDR1 is MNHEY, CDR2 SMNVEV (reference sequence). V lost 2 bases and J lost 2; bases outside the gene matches: 6. DNA for the CDR3: TGTGCCAGCAGTTTAGGGAGGGACGGAACCTACGAGCAGTACTTC. Protein product: CASSLGRDGTYEQYF.

This clonotype has just a few counts. The rearrangement uses TRBV12-3 or TRBV12-4 and TRBJ2-5; D might be TRBD1 (5 bases). The CDR3 runs 14 residues. Trimming pared 1 base from V and 4 bases from J, leaving 10 bases between. CDR3 residues: CASSLGAQGETQYF. CDR3 in DNA: TGTGCCAGCAGTTTAGGGGCGCAGGGAGAGACCCAGTACTTC.

This clonotype was observed a few times. The chain carries TRBV28 and TRBJ2-1, with D unclear. Per germline, CDR1 MDHEN and CDR2 SYDVKM. The CDR3 length is 13 residues. V lost 3 bases, J lost 10 bases, and 13 bases lay in between. This CDR3 reads CASSLFIVAEQFF. The CDR3 DNA follows: TGTGCCAGCAGTTTGTTCATCGTGGCAGAGCAGTTCTTC.